A selection of T cell receptor beta chains follows, all from one sample in a study of T cell clusters in autoimmune cytopenias. Following a re-call of the multiplex PCR reads, TCRdb has one entry per CDR3 protein and lacks DNA. The table lists about 4,200 distinct CDR3 sequences. The sample also formed part of further work on T cell repertoires in aging, cancer and after chemotherapy.

Specimen: peripheral blood. The source of these receptors is a human donor in good health. Each CDR3 is given with its conserved first and last residue. Each record gives: CDR3 protein, clone size, J gene, V gene. A clone size is listed for some rows: how often the clone was seen (once, few, many), or a class if it is expanded.

CDR3aa: CASSLFPPERGRSWGYTF
abundance: .
j_gene: TRBJ1-2
v_gene: TRBV11-2

CDR3aa: CATSRGTSYNEQFF
abundance: medium-sized
j_gene: TRBJ2-1
v_gene: TRBV15

CDR3aa: CASSYSGSSYEQYF
abundance: .
j_gene: TRBJ2-7
v_gene: TRBV6-2/TRBV6-3

CDR3aa: CASILTGQSYGYTF
abundance: .
j_gene: TRBJ1-2
v_gene: TRBV6-1

CDR3aa: CASSRLGGFYNEQFF
abundance: .
j_gene: TRBJ2-1
v_gene: TRBV18

CDR3aa: CASSPRQGRDTEAFF
abundance: .
j_gene: TRBJ1-1
v_gene: TRBV18

CDR3aa: CDRDSNSPLHF
abundance: medium-sized
j_gene: TRBJ1-6
v_gene: TRBV15

CDR3aa: CASSQDPRTRGDTQYF
abundance: .
j_gene: TRBJ2-3
v_gene: TRBV14

CDR3aa: CASSLIRRREGSPLHF
abundance: .
j_gene: TRBJ1-6
v_gene: TRBV5-6

CDR3aa: CASSQVGTSGSVLRPYEQYF
abundance: .
j_gene: TRBJ2-7
v_gene: TRBV4-2

CDR3aa: CASSPRGGLNSPLHF
abundance: .
j_gene: TRBJ1-6
v_gene: TRBV18